The rows below give T cell receptor beta chains drawn from one sample of a study of cytomegalovirus exposure and HLA in healthy donors. This table comes from immunoSEQ multiplex PCR, and its TCRdb copy is limited to in-frame clones, with some not included. The table shows 100,000 or so clones, with about 94% occurring only once. Input material: PBMCs. The receptors here all came from a woman between 18 and 30 years old in good health and CMV-seronegative. Each CDR3 is given with its conserved first and last residue. Fields, in order: clone size, D gene, J gene, V gene, CDR3 DNA, CDR3 protein. D genes are given only for firm matches. Clone sizes are given selectively: once, few, many, or a class where the clone is expanded.

. . TRBJ2-7 TRBV29-1 TGCAGCGTGCAGGGCGGCGAGCAGTACTTC CSVQGGEQYF
. TRBD2 TRBJ2-1 TRBV6-6 TGTGCCAGCAGTTATGTTGGGACTAGCGGGGGGGGAGAGCAGTTCTTC CASSYVGTSGGGEQFF
. TRBD2 TRBJ2-7 TRBV5-6 TGTGCCAGCAGCTTGCTGCAGACCGGGGGGATCTACGAGCAGTACTTC CASSLLQTGGIYEQYF
. TRBD1 TRBJ1-2 TRBV9 TGTGCCAGCAGCGTCGAGGAGGGACAGGGTTATGGCTACACCTTC CASSVEEGQGYGYTF
. TRBD2 TRBJ2-5 TRBV5-1 TGCGCCAGCAGCTTGGCCCGAACAGCTAGCGGCCAAGAGACCCAGTACTTC CASSLARTASGQETQYF
. . TRBJ2-6 TRBV30 TGTGCCTGGAGGAGAGGCCCTGGGGCCAACGTCCTGACTTTC CAWRRGPGANVLTF
. TRBD2 TRBJ2-7 TRBV5-1 TGCGCCAGCAGCTTGGGCCGGGAGGGTTCCTACGAGCAGTACTTC CASSLGREGSYEQYF
. TRBD1 TRBJ1-2 TRBV13 TGTGCCAGCAGCGTAAATCTACAGGGGAATGAAGATGGCTACACCTTC CASSVNLQGNEDGYTF
. TRBD1 TRBJ1-4 TRBV19 TGTGCCAGTAGTATAGGGACAGGGCCTGAAAAACTGTTTTTT CASSIGTGPEKLFF
. TRBD2 TRBJ2-1 TRBV10-3 TGTGCCATCATATCTAGCGGGGGGGCCAATGAGCAGTTCTTC CAIISSGGANEQFF
. . TRBJ2-2 TRBV2 TGTGCCAGCAGTGTGGGAGAGAACACCGGGGAGCTGTTTTTT CASSVGENTGELFF
. . TRBJ1-1 TRBV19 TGTGCCAGTAGGGAACAGGGAAGTGGTGAAGCTTTCTTT CASREQGSGEAFF
. . TRBJ2-2 TRBV18 TGTGCCAGCTCACCACCTGCGGCTACCGGGGAGCTGTTTTTT CASSPPAATGELFF
. . TRBJ1-5 TRBV21-1 TGTGCCAGCATGACGACAGGGGACCAGCCCCAGCATTTT CASMTTGDQPQHF
. TRBD2 TRBJ2-2 TRBV27 TGTGCCAGCAGCCGCATGTCGGGGGGAAACACCGGGGAGCTGTTTTTT CASSRMSGGNTGELFF
. TRBD2 TRBJ2-3 TRBV9 TGTGCCAGCACCGTTGCGGGAGGGGGGGATGCCACAGATACGCAGTATTTT CASTVAGGGDATDTQYF
. . TRBJ1-5 TRBV5-6 TGTGCCAGCAGCCGCGGTGGGGGGACCCATCAGCCCCAGCATTTT CASSRGGGTHQPQHF
. TRBD1 TRBJ1-1 TRBV7-9 TGTGCCAGCAGCCGGGGGACAGGGGCCCTGAACACTGAAGCTTTCTTT CASSRGTGALNTEAFF
. TRBD1 TRBJ1-1 TRBV5-1 TGCGCCAGCAGCTTAGAGGGGGCAATGAACACTGAAGCTTTCTTT CASSLEGAMNTEAFF
. . TRBJ1-1 TRBV13 TGTGCCAGCAGCCTTGGTGACAAAGCTTTCTTT CASSLGDKAFF
few TRBD2 TRBJ2-1 TRBV6-4 TGTGCCAGCAGTGGATCTAGCGGGAGGGCCGTCGATGAGCAGTTCTTC CASSGSSGRAVDEQFF
. . TRBJ2-7 TRBV27 TGTGCCAGCAGTCTTGACAGCTCCTACGAGCAGTACTTC CASSLDSSYEQYF
. . TRBJ1-1 TRBV2 TGTGCCAGCGATTCTTTGCCGGGGAACACTGAAGCTTTCTTT CASDSLPGNTEAFF
. . TRBJ2-7 TRBV30 TGTGCCTGGAGTGTACAGGGTCCCTACGAGCAGTACTTC CAWSVQGPYEQYF
. TRBD1 TRBJ1-1 TRBV4-1 TGCGCCAGCAGCCAAGATGGGGGACAGGGGGGAATGAACACTGAAGCTTTCTTT CASSQDGGQGGMNTEAFF
. . TRBJ1-4 TRBV9 TGTGCCAGCAGCGCCGGCTTAGGAGATGAAAAACTGTTTTTT CASSAGLGDEKLFF
. . TRBJ2-7 TRBV5-1 TGCGCCAGCAGCTTGGGGCAGCTAGCCTACGAGCAGTACTTC CASSLGQLAYEQYF
. . TRBJ1-1 TRBV6-6 TGTGCCAGCACCCTAAATATTGGCACTGAAGCTTTCTTT CASTLNIGTEAFF
. TRBD1 TRBJ1-3 TRBV6-1 TGTGCCACCGAGACAGGGACCTCTGGAAACACCATATATTTT CATETGTSGNTIYF
. TRBD1 TRBJ1-5 TRBV6-6 TGTGCCAGCAGCCTCTTAGATAGGGGGCCCAATCAGCCCCAGCATTTT CASSLLDRGPNQPQHF
. . TRBJ2-1 TRBV29-1 TGCAGCGTTGAAATCCGGGACAATGAGCAGTTCTTC CSVEIRDNEQFF
once . TRBJ1-1 TRBV30 TGTGCCTGGAGTGTTGGAGGGTCGAACACTGAAGCTTTCTTT CAWSVGGSNTEAFF
. TRBD2 TRBJ2-7 TRBV19 TGTGCCAGTAGTACCTCCGGGACTAGCTACGAGCAGTACTTC CASSTSGTSYEQYF
. . TRBJ1-2 TRBV5-1 TGCGCCAGCAGCTTGACCACAGGCTCGGTAGATGGCTACACCTTC CASSLTTGSVDGYTF
. TRBD1 TRBJ2-1 TRBV29-1 TGCAGCGTTGAGCTACAGGGGGACAATGAGCAGTTCTTC CSVELQGDNEQFF
. . TRBJ1-6 TRBV28 TGTGCCAGCAGTTTGCTCCCGACCCTCGGGTATTCACCCCTCCACTTT CASSLLPTLGYSPLHF
. TRBD2 TRBJ2-1 TRBV27 TGTGCCAGCAGGACTAGCGGCCCCTACAATGAGCAGTTCTTC CASRTSGPYNEQFF
. TRBD1 TRBJ1-3 TRBV7-9 TGTGCCAGCAGCCGGAATTCGGGGGACAGGGTGAAAAACACCATATATTTT CASSRNSGDRVKNTIYF
. . TRBJ1-2 TRBV27 TGTGCCAGCAATCCCAGGGGAGTCGCCTCTAACTATGGCTACACCTTC CASNPRGVASNYGYTF
. . TRBJ1-1 TRBV9 TGTGCCAGCAGCCCCCAACAGGGATCGAACACTGAAGCTTTCTTT CASSPQQGSNTEAFF
. . TRBJ2-7 TRBV20-1 TGCAGTGCTACCCCCCTCCCCTTC CSATPLPF
. . TRBJ2-7 TRBV2 TGTGCCAGCAGCCCTACCTCAATGACCTACGAGCAGTACTTC CASSPTSMTYEQYF
. . TRBJ2-1 TRBV11-2 TGTGCCAGCAGCTTCCTCACAGGTGGGGATGAGCAGTTCTTC CASSFLTGGDEQFF
. . TRBJ2-1 TRBV4-3 TGCGCCAGCAGCCAAGTGCGGGGAACCTACAATGAGCAGTTCTTC CASSQVRGTYNEQFF
. TRBD1 TRBJ2-1 TRBV7-7 TGTGCTAGCAGCTTAGGGGTCACGGGCAGGGGGAGATACAATGAGCAGTTCTTC CASSLGVTGRGRYNEQFF